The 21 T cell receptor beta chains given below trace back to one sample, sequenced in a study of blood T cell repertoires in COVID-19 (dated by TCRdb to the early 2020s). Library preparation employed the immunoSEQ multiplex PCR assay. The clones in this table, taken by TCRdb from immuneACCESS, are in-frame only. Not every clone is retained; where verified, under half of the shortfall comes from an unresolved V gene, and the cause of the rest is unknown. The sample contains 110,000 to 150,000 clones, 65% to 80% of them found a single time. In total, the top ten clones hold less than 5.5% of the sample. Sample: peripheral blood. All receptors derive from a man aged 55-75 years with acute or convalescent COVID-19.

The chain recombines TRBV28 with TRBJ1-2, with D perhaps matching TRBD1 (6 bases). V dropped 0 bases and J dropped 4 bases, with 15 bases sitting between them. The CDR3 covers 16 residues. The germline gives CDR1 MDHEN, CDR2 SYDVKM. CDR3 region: CASSLWTTGSAYGYTF. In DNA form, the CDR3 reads TGTGCCAGCAGTTTATGGACCACAGGGTCCGCCTATGGCTACACCTTC.

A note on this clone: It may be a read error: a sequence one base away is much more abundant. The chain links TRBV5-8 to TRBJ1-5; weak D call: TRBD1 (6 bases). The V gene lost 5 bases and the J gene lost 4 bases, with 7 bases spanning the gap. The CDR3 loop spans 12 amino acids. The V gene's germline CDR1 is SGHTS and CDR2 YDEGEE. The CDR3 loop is CASRRGNQPQHF. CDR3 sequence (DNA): TGTGCCAGCAGGAGGGGGAATCAGCCCCAGCATTTT. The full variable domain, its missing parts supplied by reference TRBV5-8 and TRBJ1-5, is EAGVTQSPTHLIKTRGQQATLRCSPISGHTSVYWYQQALGLGLQFLLWYDEGEERNRGNFPPRFSGRQFPNYSSELNVNALELEDSALYLCASRRGNQPQHFGDGTRLSIL.

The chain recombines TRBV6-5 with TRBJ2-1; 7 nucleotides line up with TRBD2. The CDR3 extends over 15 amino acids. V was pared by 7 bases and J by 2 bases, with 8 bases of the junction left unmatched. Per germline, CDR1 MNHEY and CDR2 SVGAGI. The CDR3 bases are TGTGCCAGCATTTCGGGAGGTGCGACCTACAATGAGCAGTTCTTC. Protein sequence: CASISGGATYNEQFF.

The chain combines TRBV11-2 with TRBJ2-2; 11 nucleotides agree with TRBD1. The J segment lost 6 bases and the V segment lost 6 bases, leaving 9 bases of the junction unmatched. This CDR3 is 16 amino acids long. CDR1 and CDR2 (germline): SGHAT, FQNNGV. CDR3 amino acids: CASRRTPGQGAGELFF. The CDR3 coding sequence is TGTGCCAGCAGACGAACACCGGGACAGGGGGCCGGGGAGCTGTTTTTT.

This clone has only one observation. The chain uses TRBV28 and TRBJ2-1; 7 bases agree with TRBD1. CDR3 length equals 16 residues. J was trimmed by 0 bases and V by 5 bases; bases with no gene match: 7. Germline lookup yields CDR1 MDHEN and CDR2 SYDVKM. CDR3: CASSPEGGRSYNEQFF. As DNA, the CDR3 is TGTGCCAGCAGTCCCGAAGGGGGCCGCTCCTACAATGAGCAGTTCTTC.

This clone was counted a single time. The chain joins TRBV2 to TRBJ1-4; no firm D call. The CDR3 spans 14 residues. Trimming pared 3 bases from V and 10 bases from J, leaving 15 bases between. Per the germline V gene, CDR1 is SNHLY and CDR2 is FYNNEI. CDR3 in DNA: TGTGCCAGCAGTGAGACCCTAATTGGCGGAAAACTGTTTTTT. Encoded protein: CASSETLIGGKLFF.

The CDR3 spells CASSEDGDTQYF. CDR3 coding DNA: TGTGCCAGCAGCGAAGACGGGGATACGCAGTATTTT. The chain recombines TRBV5-4 with TRBJ2-3; D unclear. V was trimmed by 4 bases and J by 6 bases, leaving 9 bases between them. The CDR3 runs 12 residues. Germline V lookup: CDR1 SGHNT, CDR2 YYREEE (reference sequence). Together with reference TRBV5-4 and TRBJ2-3, the CDR3 gives the full variable domain: ETGVTQSPTHLIKTRGQQVTLRCSSQSGHNTVSWYQQALGQGPQFIFQYYREEENGRGNFPPRFSGLQFPNYSSELNVNALELDDSALYLCASSEDGDTQYFGPGTRLTVL.

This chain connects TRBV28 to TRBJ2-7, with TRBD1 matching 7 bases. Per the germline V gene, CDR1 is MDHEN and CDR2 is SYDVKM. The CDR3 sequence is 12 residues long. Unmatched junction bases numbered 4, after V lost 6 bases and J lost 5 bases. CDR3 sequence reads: CASRLDRDEQYF. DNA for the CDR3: TGTGCCAGCAGACTTGACAGGGACGAGCAGTACTTC.

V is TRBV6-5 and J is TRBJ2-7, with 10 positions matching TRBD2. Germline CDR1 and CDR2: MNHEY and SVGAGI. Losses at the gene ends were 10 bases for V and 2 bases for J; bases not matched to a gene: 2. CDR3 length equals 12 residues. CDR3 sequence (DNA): TGTGCCACTAGCGGGAGAGCCTACGAGCAGTACTTC. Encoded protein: CATSGRAYEQYF.

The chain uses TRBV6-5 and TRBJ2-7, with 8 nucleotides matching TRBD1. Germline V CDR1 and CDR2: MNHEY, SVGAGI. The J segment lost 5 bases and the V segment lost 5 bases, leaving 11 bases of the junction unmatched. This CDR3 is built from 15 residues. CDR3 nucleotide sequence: TGTGCCAGCAGTACCGCCGGGACAGGCTCGGACGAGCAGTACTTC. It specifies CASSTAGTGSDEQYF.

The CDR3 DNA is TGTGCCAGCAGCGTACCTAGCGGGAGTGGTGAGCAGTTCTTC. Its protein product is CASSVPSGSGEQFF. The V call is TRBV7-6, the J call TRBJ2-1; the match to TRBD2 covers 10 bases. The CDR3 covers 14 residues. Germline CDR1 SGHVS, CDR2 FNYEAQ. The trim removed 5 bases at V and 9 bases at J, leaving 7 bases unmatched.

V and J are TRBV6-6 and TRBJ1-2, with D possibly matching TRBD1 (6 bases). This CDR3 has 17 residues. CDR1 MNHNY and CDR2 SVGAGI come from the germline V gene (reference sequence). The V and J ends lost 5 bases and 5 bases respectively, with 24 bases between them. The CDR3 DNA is TGTGCCAGCAGTCCCGGGACAAAAATCAAGTATGAGTATGGCTACACCTTC. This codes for CASSPGTKIKYEYGYTF.

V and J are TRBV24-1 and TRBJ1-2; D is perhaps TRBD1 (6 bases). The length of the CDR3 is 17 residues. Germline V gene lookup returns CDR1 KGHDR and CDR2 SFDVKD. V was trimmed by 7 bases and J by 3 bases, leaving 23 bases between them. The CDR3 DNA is TGTGCCACCAGCCCATCGGTGGGGGCACCGGCCCACTATGGCTACACCTTC. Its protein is CATSPSVGAPAHYGYTF.

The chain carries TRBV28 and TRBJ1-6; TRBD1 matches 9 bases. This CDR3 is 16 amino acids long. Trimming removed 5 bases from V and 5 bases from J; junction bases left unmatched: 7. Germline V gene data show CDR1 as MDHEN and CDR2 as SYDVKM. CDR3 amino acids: CASSGRQGVHNSPLHF. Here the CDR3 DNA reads TGTGCCAGCAGTGGACGACAGGGGGTTCATAATTCACCCCTCCACTTT.

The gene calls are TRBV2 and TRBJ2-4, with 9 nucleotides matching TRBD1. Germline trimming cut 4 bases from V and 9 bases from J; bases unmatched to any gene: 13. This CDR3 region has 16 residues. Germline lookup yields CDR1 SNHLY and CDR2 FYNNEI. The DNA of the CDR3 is TGTGCCAGCAGTGGGGGCTTCTCGGGACAGGGAAGCATTCAGTACTTC. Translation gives CASSGGFSGQGSIQYF. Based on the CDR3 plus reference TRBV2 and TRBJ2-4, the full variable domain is EPEVTQTPSHQVTQMGQEVILRCVPISNHLYFYWYRQILGQKVEFLVSFYNNEISEKSEIFDDQFSVERPDGSNFTLKIRSTKLEDSAMYFCASSGGFSGQGSIQYFGAGTRLSVL.

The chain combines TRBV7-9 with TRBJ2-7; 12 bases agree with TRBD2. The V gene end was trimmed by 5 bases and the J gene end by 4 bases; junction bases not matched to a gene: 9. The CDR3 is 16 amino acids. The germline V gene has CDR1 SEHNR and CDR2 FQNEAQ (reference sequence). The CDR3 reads CASSLDGLAGKYEQYF. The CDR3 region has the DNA TGTGCCAGCAGCCTAGACGGACTAGCGGGAAAGTACGAGCAGTACTTC.

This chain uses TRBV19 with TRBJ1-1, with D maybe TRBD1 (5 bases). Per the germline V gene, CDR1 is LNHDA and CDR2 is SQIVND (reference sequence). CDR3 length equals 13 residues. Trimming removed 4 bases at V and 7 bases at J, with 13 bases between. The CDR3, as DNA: TGTGCCAGTAGTAAAAGGGGCCAGTTTGAAGCTTTCTTT. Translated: CASSKRGQFEAFF. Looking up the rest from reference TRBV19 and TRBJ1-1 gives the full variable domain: DGGITQSPKYLFRKEGQNVTLSCEQNLNHDAMYWYRQDPGQGLRLIYYSQIVNDFQKGDIAEGYSVSREKKESFPLTVTSAQKNPTAFYLCASSKRGQFEAFFGQGTRLTVV.

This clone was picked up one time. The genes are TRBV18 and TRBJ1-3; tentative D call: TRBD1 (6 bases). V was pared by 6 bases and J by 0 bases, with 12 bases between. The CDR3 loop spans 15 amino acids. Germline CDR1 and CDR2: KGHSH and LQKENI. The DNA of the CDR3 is TGTGCCAGCTCCCCGGGACATAACTCTGGAAACACCATATATTTT. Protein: CASSPGHNSGNTIYF.

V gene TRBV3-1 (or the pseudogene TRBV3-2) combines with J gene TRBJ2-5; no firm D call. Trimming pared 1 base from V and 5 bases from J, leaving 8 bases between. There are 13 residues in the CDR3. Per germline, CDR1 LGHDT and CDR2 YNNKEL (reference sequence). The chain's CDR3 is CASSQGFQETQYF. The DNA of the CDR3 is TGTGCCAGCAGCCAAGGGTTCCAGGAGACCCAGTACTTC.

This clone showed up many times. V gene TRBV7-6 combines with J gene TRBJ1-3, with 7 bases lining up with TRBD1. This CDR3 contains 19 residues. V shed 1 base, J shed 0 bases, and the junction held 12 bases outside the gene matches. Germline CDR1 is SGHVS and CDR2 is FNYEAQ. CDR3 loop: CASSLEGGGQVLSGNTIYF. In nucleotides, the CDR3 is TGTGCCAGCAGCTTAGAGGGAGGAGGACAGGTCCTCTCTGGAAACACCATATATTTT.

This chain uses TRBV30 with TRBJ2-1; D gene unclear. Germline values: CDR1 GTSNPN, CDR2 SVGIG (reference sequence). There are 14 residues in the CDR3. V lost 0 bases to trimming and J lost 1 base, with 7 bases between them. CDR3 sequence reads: CAWSVFSSYNEQFF. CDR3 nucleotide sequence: TGTGCCTGGAGTGTTTTCTCGTCCTACAATGAGCAGTTCTTC.